Sequencing of this T cell receptor beta chain was carried out in a study of Graves' ophthalmopathy and Graves' hyperthyroidism. Note on this clonotype: An end of the junction does not agree with germline; a read error may underlie this.

The authors amplified TCR beta CDR3 regions, and they did so from RNA transcripts for repertoire sequencing. RT-PCR in the first round used HTBI primers; a second-round multiplex PCR followed. In TCRdb, the multiplex PCR reads were re-called with MiXCR into one record per CDR3 protein. The profile shows about 240,000 distinct CDR3 sequences, 40% to 50% of them singletons. Ophthalmopathy cases showed moderate-to-severe activity, scoring CAS ≥3 and NOSPECS ≥4, with duration under 3 months. This sequence was found in an adult man with Graves' ophthalmopathy. Sequencing input: peripheral blood.

The CDR3 spells CSAREGTDGYTF. Written as DNA, the CDR3 is TGCAGTGCAAGAGAGGGGACAGATGGCTACACCTTC. The chain is built from TRBV20-1 and TRBJ1-2; TRBD1 agrees at 7 bases. The CDR3 has 12 amino acids. Germline V gene lookup returns CDR1 DFQATT and CDR2 SNEGSKA (reference sequence).